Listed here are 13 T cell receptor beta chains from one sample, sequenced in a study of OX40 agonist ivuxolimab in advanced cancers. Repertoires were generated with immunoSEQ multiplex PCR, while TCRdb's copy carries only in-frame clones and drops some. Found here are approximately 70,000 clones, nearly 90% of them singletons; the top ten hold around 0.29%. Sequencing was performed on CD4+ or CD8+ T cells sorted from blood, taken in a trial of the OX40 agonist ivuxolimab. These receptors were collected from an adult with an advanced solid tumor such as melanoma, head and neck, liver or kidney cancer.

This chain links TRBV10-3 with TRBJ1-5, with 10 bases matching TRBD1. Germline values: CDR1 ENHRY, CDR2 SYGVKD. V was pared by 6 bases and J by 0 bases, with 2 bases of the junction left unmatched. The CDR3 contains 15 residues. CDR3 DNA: TGTGCCATCAGCAGGACAGGGGGTAGCAATCAGCCCCAGCATTTT. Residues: CAISRTGGSNQPQHF.

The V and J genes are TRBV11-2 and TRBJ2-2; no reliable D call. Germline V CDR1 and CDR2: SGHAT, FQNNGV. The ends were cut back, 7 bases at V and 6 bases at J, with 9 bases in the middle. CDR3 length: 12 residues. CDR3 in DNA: TGTGCCAGCACCCAAAGTGCCGGGGAGCTGTTTTTT. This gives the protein CASTQSAGELFF. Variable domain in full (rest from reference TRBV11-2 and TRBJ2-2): EAGVAQSPRYKIIEKRQSVAFWCNPISGHATLYWYQQILGQGPKLLIQFQNNGVVDDSQLPKDRFSAERLKGVDSTLKIQPAKLEDSAVYLCASTQSAGELFFGEGSRLTVL.

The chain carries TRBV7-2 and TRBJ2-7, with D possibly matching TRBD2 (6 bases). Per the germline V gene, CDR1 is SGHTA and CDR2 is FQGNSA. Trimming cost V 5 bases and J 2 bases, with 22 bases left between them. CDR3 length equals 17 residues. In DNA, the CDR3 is TGTGCCAGCAGCACTCCCTGGCGGGGCCCCCTTACCTACGAGCAGTACTTC. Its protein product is CASSTPWRGPLTYEQYF.

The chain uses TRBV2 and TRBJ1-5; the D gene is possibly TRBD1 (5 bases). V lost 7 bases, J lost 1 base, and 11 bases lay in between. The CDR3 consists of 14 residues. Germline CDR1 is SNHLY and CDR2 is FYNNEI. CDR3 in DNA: TGTGCCAGCACAGGGTCTACGAGCAATCAGCCCCAGCATTTT. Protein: CASTGSTSNQPQHF.

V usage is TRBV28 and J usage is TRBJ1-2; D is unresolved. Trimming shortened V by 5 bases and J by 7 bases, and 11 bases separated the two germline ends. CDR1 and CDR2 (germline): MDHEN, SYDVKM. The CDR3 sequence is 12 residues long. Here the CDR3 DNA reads TGTGCCAGCAGTATCCCTGTACTTGGCTACACCTTC. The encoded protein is CASSIPVLGYTF.

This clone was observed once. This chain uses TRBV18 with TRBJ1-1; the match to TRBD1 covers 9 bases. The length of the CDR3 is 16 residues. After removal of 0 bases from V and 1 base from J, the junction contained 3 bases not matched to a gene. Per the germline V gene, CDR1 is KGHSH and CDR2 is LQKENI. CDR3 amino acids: CASSPPRGQGNTEAFF. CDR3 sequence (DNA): TGTGCCAGCTCACCACCAAGGGGACAGGGGAACACTGAAGCTTTCTTT.

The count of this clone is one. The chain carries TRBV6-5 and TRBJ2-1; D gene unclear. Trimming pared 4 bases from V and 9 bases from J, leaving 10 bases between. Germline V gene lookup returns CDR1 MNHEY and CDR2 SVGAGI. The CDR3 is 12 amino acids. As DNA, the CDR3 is TGTGCCAGCAGTTCGGTGATAGGTGAGCAGTTCTTC. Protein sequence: CASSSVIGEQFF.

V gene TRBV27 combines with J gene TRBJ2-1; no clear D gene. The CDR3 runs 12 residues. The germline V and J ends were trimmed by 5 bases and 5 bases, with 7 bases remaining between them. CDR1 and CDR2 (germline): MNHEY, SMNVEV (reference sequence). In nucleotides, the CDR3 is TGTGCCAGCAGTAGCCAACACAATGAGCAGTTCTTC. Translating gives CASSSQHNEQFF.

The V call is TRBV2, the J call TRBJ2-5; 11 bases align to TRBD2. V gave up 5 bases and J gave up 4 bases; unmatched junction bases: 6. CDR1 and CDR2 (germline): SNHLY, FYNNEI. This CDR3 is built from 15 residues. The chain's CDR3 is CASSFSGGGGETQYF. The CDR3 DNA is TGTGCCAGCAGTTTTAGCGGGGGGGGAGGAGAGACCCAGTACTTC.

The CDR3 loop is CASSRGTGRATEAFF. The CDR3 region has the DNA TGTGCCAGCAGCAGGGGGACAGGGAGGGCCACTGAAGCTTTCTTT. The chain employs TRBV5-6 and TRBJ1-1, with TRBD1 matching 9 bases. V trimming: 4 bases; J trimming: 4 bases; junction bases outside the gene matches: 8. The CDR3 is 15 amino acids. CDR1 SGHDT and CDR2 YYEEEE come from the germline V gene.

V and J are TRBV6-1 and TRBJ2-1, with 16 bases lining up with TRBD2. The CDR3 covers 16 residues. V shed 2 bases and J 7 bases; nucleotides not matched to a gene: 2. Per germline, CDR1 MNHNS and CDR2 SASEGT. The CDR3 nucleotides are TGTGCCAGCAGTGAACTGGGACTAGCGGGAGGGAATGAGCAGTTCTTC. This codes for CASSELGLAGGNEQFF.

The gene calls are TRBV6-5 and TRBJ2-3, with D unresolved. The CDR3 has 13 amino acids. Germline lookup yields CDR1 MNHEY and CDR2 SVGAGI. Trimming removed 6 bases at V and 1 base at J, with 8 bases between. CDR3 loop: CASSDVGTDTQYF. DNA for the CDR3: TGTGCCAGCAGCGATGTTGGCACAGATACGCAGTATTTT.

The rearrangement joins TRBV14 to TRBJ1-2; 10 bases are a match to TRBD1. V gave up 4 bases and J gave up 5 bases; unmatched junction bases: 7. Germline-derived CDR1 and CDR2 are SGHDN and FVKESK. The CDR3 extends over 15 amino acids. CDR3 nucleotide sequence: TGTGCCAGCAGCCCTCGGACAGGGGGTCTATATGGCTACACCTTC. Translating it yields CASSPRTGGLYGYTF. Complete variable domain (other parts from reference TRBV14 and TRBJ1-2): EAGVTQFPSHSVIEKGQTVTLRCDPISGHDNLYWYRRVMGKEIKFLLHFVKESKQDESGMPNNRFLAERTGGTYSTLKVQPAELEDSGVYFCASSPRTGGLYGYTFGSGTRLTVV.